A selection of T cell receptor beta chains follows, all from one sample in a study of blood T cell repertoires in COVID-19. Produced via immunoSEQ multiplex PCR; TCRdb's table is partial and in-frame only. The repertoire holds 250,000 to 300,000 clones, with 91% as singletons. The source material was PBMCs or T cells enriched from blood (not recorded which). These TCRs come from a human donor in a cohort exposed to, infected with or recovered from COVID-19 (not recorded which). The donor label of this sample is uncertain. The CDR3 runs from the conserved cysteine through the conserved F or W. A D gene is named only where the DNA matches it firmly. Only part of the rows carry a size: once, few, many, or a class if the clone is expanded.

>TRBJ2-3|TRBD2|TRBV30|.
CAWSMGGTGDTQYF
TGTGCCTGGAGTATGGGAGGGACCGGGGATACGCAGTATTTT
>TRBJ1-5|.|TRBV21-1|.
CASSTAGTENQPQHF
TGTGCCAGCAGCACCGCCGGGACAGAGAATCAGCCCCAGCATTTT
>TRBJ1-3|.|TRBV4-3|.
CASSFDSSGNTIYF
TGCGCCAGCAGCTTCGACAGCTCTGGAAACACCATATATTTT
>TRBJ2-1|.|TRBV24-1|.
CATSDASSYNEQFF
TGTGCCACCAGTGATGCCAGCTCCTACAATGAGCAGTTCTTC
>TRBJ2-7|.|TRBV6-5|.
CASSYSAQGRSYEQYF
TGTGCCAGCAGTTACTCAGCGCAGGGAAGGTCCTACGAGCAGTACTTC
>TRBJ1-3|TRBD1|TRBV7-3|.
CASSRGQGDGNTIYF
TGTGCCAGCAGCCGCGGACAGGGCGACGGAAACACCATATATTTT
>TRBJ1-2|.|TRBV5-1|.
CASSPEPNYGYTF
TGCGCCAGCAGCCCTGAGCCGAACTATGGCTACACCTTC
>TRBJ2-7|.|TRBV12-2|.
CARQGGTDPPPTYEQYF
TGTGCAAGGCAGGGGGGAACAGACCCACCCCCAACCTACGAGCAGTACTTC
>TRBJ2-3|TRBD2|TRBV27|.
CASSFGTSGTDTQYF
TGTGCCAGCAGTTTCGGGACTAGCGGCACAGATACGCAGTATTTT
>TRBJ2-7|TRBD1|TRBV5-6|.
CASSQQGAFGEQYF
TGTGCCAGCAGCCAACAGGGGGCGTTTGGCGAGCAGTACTTC
>TRBJ1-1|TRBD1|TRBV20-1|once
CSASMDREAFF
TGCAGTGCTTCTATGGACAGGGAAGCTTTCTTT
>TRBJ2-3|.|TRBV5-4|.
CASSLGSYGDTQYF
TGTGCCAGCAGCCTGGGGTCCTACGGGGATACGCAGTATTTT
>TRBJ2-1|.|TRBV18|.
CASSPPTAVSYNEQFF
TGTGCCAGCTCACCACCGACAGCAGTCTCCTACAATGAGCAGTTCTTC
>TRBJ1-2|.|TRBV6-4|once
CASSDEGANYGYTF
TGTGCCAGCAGTGACGAGGGAGCTAACTATGGCTACACCTTC
>TRBJ1-1|.|TRBV13|.
CASSLVGLEGHTEAFF
TGTGCCAGCAGCTTAGTAGGCTTGGAGGGCCACACTGAAGCTTTCTTT
>TRBJ1-1|.|TRBV6-2/TRBV6-3|.
CASSSQDLSRDTEAFF
TGTGCCAGCAGCTCGCAGGACCTTTCGAGGGACACTGAAGCTTTCTTT
>TRBJ2-5|TRBD1|TRBV6-5|.
CASSAGTGGFETQYF
TGTGCCAGCAGCGCCGGGACAGGGGGCTTTGAGACCCAGTACTTC
>TRBJ2-1|TRBD2|TRBV7-2|once
CASSLGPSGGLTYNEQFF
TGTGCCAGCAGCTTAGGGCCTAGCGGGGGGCTAACCTACAATGAGCAGTTCTTC
>TRBJ1-2|.|TRBV21-1|.
CASISDRVKRSNYGYTF
TGTGCCAGCATATCGGACAGGGTCAAACGTTCTAACTATGGCTACACCTTC
>TRBJ2-2|TRBD2|TRBV18|.
CASSYGTSWNTGELFF
TGTGCCAGCTCCTACGGGACTAGCTGGAACACCGGGGAGCTGTTTTTT
>TRBJ1-6|.|TRBV6-5|.
CASKEQGPYSPLHF
TGTGCCAGCAAGGAGCAGGGGCCATATTCACCCCTCCACTTT
>TRBJ1-1|.|TRBV27|.
CASTLRGGTEAFF
TGTGCCAGCACCTTACGGGGAGGCACTGAAGCTTTCTTT
>TRBJ2-5|TRBD2|TRBV10-3|.
CAISGGRGLAGLQETQYF
TGTGCCATCAGTGGAGGGCGAGGACTAGCGGGGCTCCAAGAGACCCAGTACTTC
>TRBJ2-2|TRBD2|TRBV5-1|.
CASSWKASGGNTGELFF
TGCGCCAGCAGCTGGAAAGCTAGCGGGGGGAACACCGGGGAGCTGTTTTTT
>TRBJ1-2|.|TRBV4-1|.
CASSQEPSTNYGYTF
TGCGCCAGCAGCCAAGAACCCAGTACTAACTATGGCTACACCTTC
>TRBJ2-1|TRBD1|TRBV7-3|.
CASSGTGGAYNEQFF
TGTGCCAGCAGCGGTACAGGGGGCGCCTACAATGAGCAGTTCTTC
>TRBJ2-3|.|TRBV12-3/TRBV12-4|.
CASSLRGDTQYF
TGTGCCAGCAGTTTAAGGGGGGATACGCAGTATTTT
>TRBJ2-1|.|TRBV18|once
CASSGFSGDYNEQFF
TGTGCCAGCTCAGGATTTAGCGGAGACTACAATGAGCAGTTCTTC
>TRBJ2-1|TRBD1|TRBV4-1|.
CASSLRSWTGGSYNEQFF
TGCGCCAGCAGCTTACGCTCCTGGACAGGGGGCTCGTACAATGAGCAGTTCTTC
>TRBJ2-5|.|TRBV7-9|.
CASSVAKPQETQYF
TGTGCCAGCAGTGTGGCAAAACCCCAAGAGACCCAGTACTTC
>TRBJ1-1|.|TRBV30|.
CAWSALSLNTEAFF
TGTGCCTGGAGTGCACTTTCCCTTAACACTGAAGCTTTCTTT
>TRBJ2-2|.|TRBV2|.
CASRGGASKNTGELFF
TGTGCCAGCAGGGGAGGTGCTAGCAAGAACACCGGGGAGCTGTTTTTT
>TRBJ2-1|TRBD2|TRBV6-2/TRBV6-3|.
CASSWGLAGSGRNEQFF
TGTGCCAGCAGTTGGGGACTAGCGGGAAGCGGGAGAAATGAGCAGTTCTTC
>TRBJ1-1|.|TRBV20-1|.
CSARYNTEAFF
TGCAGTGCTAGATATAACACTGAAGCTTTCTTT
>TRBJ1-6|.|TRBV18|.
CASSLKEGGTLHF
TGTGCCAGCTCCCTTAAGGAGGGCGGAACCCTCCACTTT
>TRBJ2-4|TRBD1|TRBV19|.
CASSITAGQGSAKNIQYF
TGTGCCAGTAGTATAACTGCGGGACAGGGTTCGGCCAAAAACATTCAGTACTTC
>TRBJ1-2|.|TRBV29-1|.
CSVERGGYGYTF
TGCAGCGTTGAGCGGGGGGGCTATGGCTACACCTTC
>TRBJ1-6|TRBD1|TRBV2|few
CASSLGTAVSPLHF
TGTGCCAGCAGTCTAGGGACAGCCGTGTCCCCCCTCCACTTT
>TRBJ1-1|.|TRBV5-4|.
CASSLAIGGDAFF
TGTGCCAGCAGCTTGGCGATTGGGGGGGACGCTTTCTTT
>TRBJ2-5|TRBD2|TRBV7-2|.
CASSSSGWYQETQYF
TGTGCCAGCAGCTCTAGCGGGTGGTACCAAGAGACCCAGTACTTC
>TRBJ1-1|.|TRBV2|.
CASSRPLGSGTEAFF
TGTGCCAGCAGCCGTCCACTAGGTTCGGGGACTGAAGCTTTCTTT
>TRBJ1-6|.|TRBV4-1|.
CASSQEYTGNSPLHF
TGCGCCAGCAGCCAAGAATATACAGGGAATTCACCCCTCCACTTT
>TRBJ2-3|TRBD1|TRBV5-1|.
CASSSRRDRFTDTQYF
TGCGCCAGCAGTAGCCGCCGGGACAGATTCACAGATACGCAGTATTTT
>TRBJ1-2|TRBD1|TRBV3-1/TRBV3-2|.
CASSQTTGGDYGYTF
TGTGCCAGCAGCCAAACGACAGGGGGGGACTATGGCTACACCTTC
>TRBJ1-4|.|TRBV19|.
CASSIGLADEKLFF
TGTGCCAGTAGTATTGGACTTGCCGATGAAAAACTGTTTTTT
>TRBJ1-2|TRBD1|TRBV19|.
CASSTLGTGIISGYTF
TGTGCCAGTAGTACCCTAGGGACAGGGATAATCTCTGGCTACACCTTC
>TRBJ1-2|TRBD1|TRBV30|.
CAWSKRTGLGYGYTF
TGTGCCTGGAGCAAGCGGACAGGGCTCGGCTATGGCTACACCTTC
>TRBJ1-1|.|TRBV15|.
CATSRDREGTEAFF
TGTGCCACCAGCAGAGACCGGGAAGGTACTGAAGCTTTCTTT
>TRBJ1-1|.|TRBV4-3|.
CASSQEAGGEAFF
TGCGCCAGCAGCCAAGAGGCGGGCGGTGAAGCTTTCTTT
>TRBJ2-2|.|TRBV7-9|.
CASSLAGGNTGELFF
TGTGCCAGCAGCTTAGCAGGGGGGAACACCGGGGAGCTGTTTTTT
>TRBJ1-4|.|TRBV19|.
CASSVGLGNEKLFF
TGTGCCAGTAGTGTCGGACTAGGGAATGAAAAACTGTTTTTT
>TRBJ1-1|TRBD1|TRBV4-1|.
CASSPGQGVLNTEAFF
TGCGCCAGCAGCCCGGGACAGGGGGTCTTAAACACTGAAGCTTTCTTT
>TRBJ1-1|.|TRBV24-1|.
CATSDPTTGNTEAFF
TGTGCCACCAGTGATCCAACCACTGGGAACACTGAAGCTTTCTTT